This entry features one T cell receptor (beta chain) sequence. No antigen is known for it. This record belongs to a study of blood T cells in healthy people across ages. Study results and limitations: Older age coincided with a roughly linear decline in TCR beta diversity per million T cells.

Trimming at V came to 8 bases and at J to 7 bases, leaving 10 bases not matched to a gene. CDR1 and CDR2 from the germline V gene are DFQATT and SNEGSKA (reference sequence). The CDR3 loop spans 13 amino acids. Peripheral blood samples of 7.5 to 10 milliliters were drawn from each donor. Isolating PBMCs gave at least 6 million of these cells per sample. With a J-beta primer mix and a sample-barcoded 5' primer, a second PCR ran 7 to 11 cycles. TCRdb processed the 5' RACE reads anew with MiXCR; each CDR3 protein has one entry. The sample contains about 1,800,000 distinct CDR3 sequences, over 25% of which appear only once.

The genes are TRBV20-1 and TRBJ2-5, with 10 bases fitting TRBD2. Input material: blood. This clonotype was obtained from a woman aged 25 to 39 in good health. Here the CDR3 reads CSCGSGGSVTQYF. CDR3 coding DNA: TGCAGTTGCGGTAGCGGGGGGTCTGTGACCCAGTACTTC.